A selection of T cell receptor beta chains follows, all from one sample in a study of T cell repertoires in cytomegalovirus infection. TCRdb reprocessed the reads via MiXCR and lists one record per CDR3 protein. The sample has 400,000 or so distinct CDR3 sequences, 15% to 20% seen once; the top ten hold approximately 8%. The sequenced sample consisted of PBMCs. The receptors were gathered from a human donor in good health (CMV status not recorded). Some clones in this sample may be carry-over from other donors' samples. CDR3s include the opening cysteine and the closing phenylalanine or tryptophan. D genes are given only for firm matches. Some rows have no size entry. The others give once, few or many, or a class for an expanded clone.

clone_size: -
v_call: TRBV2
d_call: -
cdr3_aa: CVSSTRGNEQFF

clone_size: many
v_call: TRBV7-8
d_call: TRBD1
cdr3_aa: CASNFLGQGRTLTEAFF

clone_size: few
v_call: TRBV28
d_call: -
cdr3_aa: CASSLQGREAFF

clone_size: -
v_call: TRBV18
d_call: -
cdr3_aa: CASSPYRDTNTGELFF

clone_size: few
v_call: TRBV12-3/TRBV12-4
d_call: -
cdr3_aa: CASSTQAAPNTEAFF

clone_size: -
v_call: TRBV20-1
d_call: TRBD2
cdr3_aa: CSVWTSGIGEQYF

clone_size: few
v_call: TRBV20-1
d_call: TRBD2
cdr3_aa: CSARAGGPGDTQYF

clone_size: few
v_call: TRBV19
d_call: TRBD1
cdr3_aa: CASSISGGVSLNYYEQYF

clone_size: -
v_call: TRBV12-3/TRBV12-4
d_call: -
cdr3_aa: CASSLTGAGLGGELFF

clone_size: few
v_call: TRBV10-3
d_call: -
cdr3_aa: CAISESIGPGVLYGYTF

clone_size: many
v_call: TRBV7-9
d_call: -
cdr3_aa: CASSNTRGYTF

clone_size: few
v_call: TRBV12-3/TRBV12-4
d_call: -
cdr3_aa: CASSFGGRGNNEQFF

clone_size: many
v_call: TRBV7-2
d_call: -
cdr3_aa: CASSGGGYEQFF

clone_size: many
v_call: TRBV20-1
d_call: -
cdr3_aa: CSAGAVGGQGAYGYTF

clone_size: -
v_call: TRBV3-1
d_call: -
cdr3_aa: CASSQRGLGAEAFF

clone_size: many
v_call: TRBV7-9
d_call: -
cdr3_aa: CASSFRDTGELFF

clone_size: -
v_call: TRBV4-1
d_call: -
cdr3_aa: CASSHKGRGPGGTGELFF

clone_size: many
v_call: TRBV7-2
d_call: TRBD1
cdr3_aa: CASSLGGTGTLNEQFF

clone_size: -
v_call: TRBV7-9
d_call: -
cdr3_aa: CASSLGGENIQYF

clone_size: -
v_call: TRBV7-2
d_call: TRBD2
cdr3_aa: CASSWTSLSAYEQYF

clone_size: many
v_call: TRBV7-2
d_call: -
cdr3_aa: CASSYLGNGYTF

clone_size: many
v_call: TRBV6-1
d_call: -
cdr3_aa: CASSKRGVSSGDTQYF

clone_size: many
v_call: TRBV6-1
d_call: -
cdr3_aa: CASSPSSYSANEKLFF

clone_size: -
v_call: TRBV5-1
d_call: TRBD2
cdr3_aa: CASSPLTSGIDETQYF

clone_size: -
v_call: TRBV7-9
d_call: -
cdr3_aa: CASSLTYGGNTEAFF

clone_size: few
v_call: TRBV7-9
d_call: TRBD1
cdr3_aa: CASSPRRTGEFNYGYTF

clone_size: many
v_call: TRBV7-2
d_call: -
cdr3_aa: CASSLRHGISGELFF

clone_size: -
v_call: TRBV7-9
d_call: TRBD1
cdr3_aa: CASSFLVQGAREQYF

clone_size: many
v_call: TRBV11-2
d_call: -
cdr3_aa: CASSLIGRLETQYF

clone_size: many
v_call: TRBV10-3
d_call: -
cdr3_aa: CAIAGLGKSYNEQFF

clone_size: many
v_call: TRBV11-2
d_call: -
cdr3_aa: CASSLKPYGLSLSGANVLTF

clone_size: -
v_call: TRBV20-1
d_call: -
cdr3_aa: CSARSASGRANEKLFF

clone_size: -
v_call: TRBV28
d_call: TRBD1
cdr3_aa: CASSSPRDRVTYEQYF

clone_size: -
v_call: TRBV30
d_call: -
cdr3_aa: CAWRGSSFYNEQFF

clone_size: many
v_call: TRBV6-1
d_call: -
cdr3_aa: CASSPTAGTTEAFF

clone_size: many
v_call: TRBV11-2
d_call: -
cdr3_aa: CASTPRVSVGEKLFF

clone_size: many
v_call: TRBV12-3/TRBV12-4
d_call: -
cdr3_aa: CASSSSGYSYNEQFF

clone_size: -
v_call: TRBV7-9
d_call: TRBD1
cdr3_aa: CASNYQGASGELFF

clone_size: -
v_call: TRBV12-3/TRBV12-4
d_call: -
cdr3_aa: CASSQDYGYTF

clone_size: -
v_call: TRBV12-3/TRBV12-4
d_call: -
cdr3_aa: CASSLSDTLISF

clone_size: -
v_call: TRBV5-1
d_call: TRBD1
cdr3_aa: CASSSRPRQGWVADTQCF

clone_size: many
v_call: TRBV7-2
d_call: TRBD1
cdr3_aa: CASSLGGGYTEAFF

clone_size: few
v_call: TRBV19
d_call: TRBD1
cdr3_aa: CASSPRTGALNYGYTF

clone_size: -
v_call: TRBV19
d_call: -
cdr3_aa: CASSPQWSALEAFF